This is a list of T cell receptor beta chains from one sample in a study of shared clonotypes between healthy human individuals. Assay: immunoSEQ multiplex PCR; the TCRdb copy retains only in-frame clones and omits some. The table lists some 1,900,000 clones, about 95% of them singletons. Sequencing was carried out using naive CD8+ T cells sorted from blood. The origin of the receptors is a man aged 18 to 30 in good health. CDR3s include the opening cysteine and the closing phenylalanine or tryptophan. A D gene is named only where the DNA matches it firmly.

v_call: TRBV13; d_call: TRBD1; cdr3_length: 14; j_call: TRBJ2-3; cdr3_aa: CASSNRDRGLTQYF
v_call: TRBV28; d_call: NA; cdr3_length: 12; j_call: TRBJ1-1; cdr3_aa: CASSLDSAEAFF
v_call: TRBV5-4; d_call: NA; cdr3_length: 11; j_call: TRBJ1-1; cdr3_aa: CASSLGAEAFF
v_call: TRBV5-5; d_call: TRBD2; cdr3_length: 15; j_call: TRBJ2-7; cdr3_aa: CASSLGGGNVYEQYF
v_call: TRBV7-9; d_call: NA; cdr3_length: 16; j_call: TRBJ2-2; cdr3_aa: CASSAGVVYEAGELFF
v_call: TRBV11-2; d_call: TRBD1; cdr3_length: 17; j_call: TRBJ1-3; cdr3_aa: CASSLGPGTGYGNTIYF
v_call: TRBV29-1; d_call: NA; cdr3_length: 11; j_call: TRBJ1-4; cdr3_aa: CSVDMDEKLFF
v_call: TRBV5-4; d_call: NA; cdr3_length: 13; j_call: TRBJ1-1; cdr3_aa: CATLWGLNTEAFF
v_call: TRBV9; d_call: NA; cdr3_length: 15; j_call: TRBJ2-3; cdr3_aa: CASSPGTLSTDTQYF
v_call: TRBV19; d_call: NA; cdr3_length: 16; j_call: TRBJ2-2; cdr3_aa: CASSIVRGRNTGELFF
v_call: TRBV30; d_call: TRBD2; cdr3_length: 13; j_call: TRBJ2-1; cdr3_aa: CACESGGAWEQFF
v_call: TRBV28; d_call: NA; cdr3_length: 15; j_call: TRBJ2-3; cdr3_aa: CASSLPGAHTDTQYF
v_call: TRBV10-2; d_call: NA; cdr3_length: 15; j_call: TRBJ2-3; cdr3_aa: CASSRVTTSTDTQYF
v_call: TRBV9; d_call: NA; cdr3_length: 14; j_call: TRBJ2-7; cdr3_aa: CASSPRDSAYEQYF
v_call: TRBV14; d_call: NA; cdr3_length: 13; j_call: TRBJ2-7; cdr3_aa: CASSQGPPYEQYF
v_call: TRBV14; d_call: TRBD2; cdr3_length: 14; j_call: TRBJ2-1; cdr3_aa: CASSSGGVWNEQFF
v_call: TRBV5-8; d_call: NA; cdr3_length: 14; j_call: TRBJ1-4; cdr3_aa: CASSLGQSNEKLFF
v_call: TRBV7-9; d_call: NA; cdr3_length: 15; j_call: TRBJ1-2; cdr3_aa: CASSYLQVLNYGYTF
v_call: TRBV28; d_call: NA; cdr3_length: 14; j_call: TRBJ2-7; cdr3_aa: CASSLEGSSYEQYF
v_call: TRBV7-9; d_call: NA; cdr3_length: 13; j_call: TRBJ1-5; cdr3_aa: CASSRGVNQPQHF
v_call: TRBV9; d_call: NA; cdr3_length: 16; j_call: TRBJ1-1; cdr3_aa: CASSVVAGAYNTEAFF
v_call: TRBV7-9; d_call: NA; cdr3_length: 15; j_call: TRBJ2-2; cdr3_aa: CASSLALGETGELFF
v_call: TRBV7-2; d_call: TRBD2; cdr3_length: 15; j_call: TRBJ2-3; cdr3_aa: CASSSRTSSTDTQYF
v_call: TRBV5-1; d_call: NA; cdr3_length: 15; j_call: TRBJ1-1; cdr3_aa: CASSLDQGADTEAFF
v_call: TRBV13; d_call: NA; cdr3_length: 14; j_call: TRBJ2-7; cdr3_aa: CASSLAGVPYEQYF
v_call: TRBV30; d_call: NA; cdr3_length: 15; j_call: TRBJ1-5; cdr3_aa: CAWSGTGWGNQPQHF
v_call: TRBV19; d_call: NA; cdr3_length: 11; j_call: TRBJ1-2; cdr3_aa: CASSSIGGYTF
v_call: TRBV21-1; d_call: NA; cdr3_length: 14; j_call: TRBJ2-7; cdr3_aa: CASSKWTASYEQYF
v_call: TRBV10-1; d_call: TRBD1; cdr3_length: 14; j_call: TRBJ2-2; cdr3_aa: CASSSTGGTGELFF
v_call: TRBV28; d_call: NA; cdr3_length: 14; j_call: TRBJ2-7; cdr3_aa: CASSFISPSSEQYF
v_call: TRBV11-2; d_call: TRBD1; cdr3_length: 15; j_call: TRBJ2-3; cdr3_aa: CASSFWTGGPDTQYF
v_call: TRBV5-6; d_call: NA; cdr3_length: 15; j_call: TRBJ1-4; cdr3_aa: CASSLEAEANEKLFF
v_call: TRBV9; d_call: NA; cdr3_length: 13; j_call: TRBJ2-2; cdr3_aa: CASSEDSVGELFF
v_call: TRBV2; d_call: TRBD2; cdr3_length: 14; j_call: TRBJ2-7; cdr3_aa: CASSWTSGEYEQYF
v_call: TRBV27; d_call: TRBD1; cdr3_length: 14; j_call: TRBJ2-7; cdr3_aa: CASSWGTGFDEQYF
v_call: TRBV7-2; d_call: NA; cdr3_length: 14; j_call: TRBJ2-7; cdr3_aa: CASSLWRDSYEQYF
v_call: TRBV30; d_call: NA; cdr3_length: 14; j_call: TRBJ2-7; cdr3_aa: CAWRADSPSYEQYF
v_call: TRBV6-1; d_call: NA; cdr3_length: 13; j_call: TRBJ1-1; cdr3_aa: CASREGSNTEAFF
v_call: TRBV5-4; d_call: NA; cdr3_length: 14; j_call: TRBJ1-1; cdr3_aa: CASSPGRMNTEAFF
v_call: TRBV7-9; d_call: TRBD1; cdr3_length: 15; j_call: TRBJ1-2; cdr3_aa: CASSLMGQPNYGYTF
v_call: TRBV30; d_call: TRBD1; cdr3_length: 14; j_call: TRBJ2-7; cdr3_aa: CAWSRTGSSYEQYF
v_call: TRBV7-8; d_call: TRBD2; cdr3_length: 20; j_call: TRBJ2-5; cdr3_aa: CASSLPVGDPGTNFEETQYF